This is a list of T cell receptor beta chains from one sample in a study of shared clonotypes between healthy human individuals. The method was immunoSEQ multiplex PCR; TCRdb's version includes in-frame clones alone and lacks a portion of them. The sample includes over 2 million clones, roughly 92% of them seen just once. Sequencing was carried out using naive CD4+ T cells from PBMCs. Receptors originate from a man between 18 and 29 years old in good health. Some clones in this sample may be carry-over from other donors' samples. The conserved cysteine and the conserved F or W are not part of the CDR3 here.

cdr3_aa: AWRDRGGYEQY; v_call: TRBV30
cdr3_aa: ASSEGLRGYNEKLF; v_call: TRBV6-1
cdr3_aa: ASSLTPNTEAF; v_call: TRBV7-2
cdr3_aa: ASSQGEVSGSGNTIY; v_call: TRBV4-1
cdr3_aa: ASSWRGQGGNQPQH; v_call: TRBV5-1
cdr3_aa: ASSPPGSGTQY; v_call: TRBV6-5
cdr3_aa: ASLDGSSYNEQF; v_call: TRBV25-1
cdr3_aa: ASSRPGLAEGNNEQF; v_call: TRBV4-1
cdr3_aa: ASSQAGGGEKLF; v_call: TRBV4-1
cdr3_aa: ASSYNQGTQY; v_call: TRBV6-5
cdr3_aa: ASSLDPGMNTQY; v_call: TRBV5-4
cdr3_aa: ASSLNGRAGDTQY; v_call: TRBV7-3
cdr3_aa: ASSKIMDSYEQY; v_call: TRBV19
cdr3_aa: ASSLRGSQGSEGAF; v_call: TRBV7-2
cdr3_aa: ACRARSYQETQY; v_call: TRBV6-1
cdr3_aa: ATRLAGVRETQY; v_call: TRBV5-1
cdr3_aa: ASSFFSGVSDEQY; v_call: TRBV5-1
cdr3_aa: ASSYDAKSYEQY; v_call: TRBV6-5
cdr3_aa: ASSITTDAYSGANVLT; v_call: TRBV19
cdr3_aa: ASQDNSGNTIY; v_call: TRBV18
cdr3_aa: AWRPSWGQY; v_call: TRBV30
cdr3_aa: ACPRGGGYGYT; v_call: TRBV30
cdr3_aa: ASSLGGGRGYT; v_call: TRBV28
cdr3_aa: SVEPTRAYEQF; v_call: TRBV29-1
cdr3_aa: ASSPRQGSNTEAF; v_call: TRBV9
cdr3_aa: ASSPGASGATDTQY; v_call: TRBV6-4
cdr3_aa: ASSHRQGPYEQY; v_call: TRBV5-1
cdr3_aa: ASSRKREGFGELF; v_call: TRBV6-5
cdr3_aa: ASSPLQDPSYEQY; v_call: TRBV18
cdr3_aa: ASSPPNDRHGEQF; v_call: TRBV18
cdr3_aa: ASSIMGLNTEAF; v_call: TRBV19
cdr3_aa: ASSLRDNEKLF; v_call: TRBV7-3
cdr3_aa: ASISMGHGYT; v_call: TRBV28
cdr3_aa: ASSSTGSGNTIY; v_call: TRBV4-2
cdr3_aa: ASRPPGRIIYGYT; v_call: TRBV6-1
cdr3_aa: ASSLQPGTMQTDEQF; v_call: TRBV5-1
cdr3_aa: AWMRAGDEQF; v_call: TRBV30
cdr3_aa: ASSVRPVSGANVLT; v_call: TRBV18
cdr3_aa: SARRSGFRGVDTQY; v_call: TRBV29-1
cdr3_aa: ASSGGTGTQY; v_call: TRBV7-9
cdr3_aa: ASSRDRGYEQY; v_call: TRBV10-2
cdr3_aa: ASRGQGVLGYT; v_call: TRBV10-2
cdr3_aa: ASSFTLTYEQY; v_call: TRBV28
cdr3_aa: ASSLMRLGQF; v_call: TRBV28
cdr3_aa: SVDRGGEAF; v_call: TRBV29-1
cdr3_aa: ASSNPGGPWD; v_call: TRBV5-4
cdr3_aa: ASWGRVRETQY; v_call: TRBV28
cdr3_aa: ASSSWGPKRAVNTEAF; v_call: TRBV11-2
cdr3_aa: ASSPRGVGNTEAF; v_call: TRBV28
cdr3_aa: TSSQDRVAGELF; v_call: TRBV1
cdr3_aa: ASRKGTVSQPQH; v_call: TRBV6-5
cdr3_aa: SVVGGSLPPDTQY; v_call: TRBV29-1
cdr3_aa: ASSGPGTNTIY; v_call: TRBV18
cdr3_aa: ASSPTTSGGRQDTQY; v_call: TRBV7-9